The T cell receptor (beta chain) described here comes from a study of T cell responses to AZD1222 COVID-19 vaccine. Study findings and constraints: In all cases, repertoires were sampled only after the peak T cell response.

The repertoire was sequenced with immunoSEQ multiplex PCR; TCRdb's copy has only in-frame clones and lacks some. The table shows roughly 80,000 clones, with around 88% occurring only once. This CDR3 has 15 amino acids. In germline, CDR1 is SGHNT, CDR2 YYREEE (reference sequence). The J segment lost 4 bases and the V segment lost 1 base, leaving 6 bases of the junction unmatched. Remarks on this clone: The antigen is undetermined. This sample also contains other DNA sequences that code for the same CDR3.

Sequenced here: peripheral blood, sampled 28 days after the second AZD1222 dose. The TCR comes from an adult who received the AZD1222 COVID-19 vaccine. The rearrangement uses TRBV5-4 and TRBJ2-7; 9 bases line up with TRBD1. CDR3: CASSLTGTGPYEQYF. The CDR3 region has the DNA TGTGCCAGCAGCTTGACCGGGACAGGGCCTTACGAGCAGTACTTC.